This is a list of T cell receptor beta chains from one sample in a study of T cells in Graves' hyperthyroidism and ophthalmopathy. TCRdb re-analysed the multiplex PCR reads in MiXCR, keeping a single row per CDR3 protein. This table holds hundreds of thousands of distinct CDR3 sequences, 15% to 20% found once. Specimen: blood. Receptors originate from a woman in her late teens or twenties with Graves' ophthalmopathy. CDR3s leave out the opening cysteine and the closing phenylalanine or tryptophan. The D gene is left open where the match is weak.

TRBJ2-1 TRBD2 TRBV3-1 ASSQGGFPGLAGANEQF
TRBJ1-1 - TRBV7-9 ASSYALLGGEAF
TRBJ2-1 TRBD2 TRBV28 ASSWTRYNEQF
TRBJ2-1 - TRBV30 AWTTNGPNEQF
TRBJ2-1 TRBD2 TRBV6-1 ASRGTSGSDEQF
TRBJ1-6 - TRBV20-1 SARLYGSPLH
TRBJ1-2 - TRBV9 ASSAPGKKNYGYT
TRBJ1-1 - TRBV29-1 SVAFAENTEAF
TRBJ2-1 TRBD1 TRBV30 AWSVPFPGTVASGSYNEQF
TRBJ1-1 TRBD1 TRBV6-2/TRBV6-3 ASRRQGARNTEAF
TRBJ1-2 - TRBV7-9 ASSLIMQAHSYGYT
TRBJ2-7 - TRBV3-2 SSSQERKDYEQY
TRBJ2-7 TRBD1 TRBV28 ASSTISPWTGGSTYEQY
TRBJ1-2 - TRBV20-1 SARETFNYGYT
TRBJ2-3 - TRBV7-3 ASSPSQFIDTQY
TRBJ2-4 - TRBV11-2 ASSLDPGGENIQY
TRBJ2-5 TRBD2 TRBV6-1 ASSQGLAGTYEETQY
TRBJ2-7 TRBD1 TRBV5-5 ASSEAGTGAYEQY
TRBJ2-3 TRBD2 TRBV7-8 ASSTLGGAPVDTQY
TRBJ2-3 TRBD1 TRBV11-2 ASSRDRGSARGTDTQY
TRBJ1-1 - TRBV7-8 ASSLIKGNMNTEAF
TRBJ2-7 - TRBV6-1 ASSRRNSVSGSPYEQY
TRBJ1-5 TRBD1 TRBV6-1 ANTVGTGDQPQH
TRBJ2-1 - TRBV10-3 ATCQGSYGEQF
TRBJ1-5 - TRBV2 ASSALQTYQPQH
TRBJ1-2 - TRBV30 AWSVPGRENYGYT
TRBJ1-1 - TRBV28 ASSSSRNLNTEAF
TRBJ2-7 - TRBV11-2 ASRGTGLAEQY
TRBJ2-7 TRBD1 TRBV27 ASSLGTGVGEQY
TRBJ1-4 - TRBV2 ASSEGTVDEKLF
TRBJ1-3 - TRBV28 ACSSYSGTTGNTIY
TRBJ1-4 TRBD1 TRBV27 ASSSRGEGEKLF
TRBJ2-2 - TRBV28 ASSYNTGELF
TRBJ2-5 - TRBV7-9 ASSFGIATAQETQY
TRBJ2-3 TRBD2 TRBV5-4 ASSLAGGSIDTQY
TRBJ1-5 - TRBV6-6 ASSYSRRSNQPQH
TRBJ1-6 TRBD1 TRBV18 ASSRTGLLGNSPLH
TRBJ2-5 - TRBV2 ASSEGLEETQY
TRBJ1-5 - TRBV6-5 ASSYTRGAQPQH
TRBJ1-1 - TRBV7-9 ASSSLGYMNTEAF
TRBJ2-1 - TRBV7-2 ASSFKVGSSYNEQF
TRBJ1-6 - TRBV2 ATRAGQSSYNSPLH
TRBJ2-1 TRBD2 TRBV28 ASNPPAGGRQF
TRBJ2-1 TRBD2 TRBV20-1 SASGRSSYNEQF
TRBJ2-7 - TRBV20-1 SASHENPYEQY
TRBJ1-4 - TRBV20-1 SARDGGSNEKLF
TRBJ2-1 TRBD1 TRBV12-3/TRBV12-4 ASSHPGQGLF
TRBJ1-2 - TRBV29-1 SVGGAANYGYT
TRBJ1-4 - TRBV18 ASSPPRTATNEKLF
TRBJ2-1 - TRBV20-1 SARASGVGGLDEQF
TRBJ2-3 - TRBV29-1 SVYVDTQY
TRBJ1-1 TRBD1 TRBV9 ASSVGPGQGTTEAF
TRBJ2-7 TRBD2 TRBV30 AWRDLSGQPYEQY
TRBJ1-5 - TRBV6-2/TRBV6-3 ASSLETGRYSNQPQH
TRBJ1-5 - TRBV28 ASIQPGREPQH